This T cell receptor beta chain is from a study of OX40 agonist ivuxolimab in advanced cancers. Per germline, CDR1 MDHEN and CDR2 SYDVKM. There are 17 residues in the CDR3. V was clipped by 10 bases and J by 0 bases, with 21 bases between them. TCRdb keeps only in-frame clones here, not all; method: immunoSEQ multiplex PCR. The table records about 53,000 clones, 70% to 85% of them present only once. The investigators sampled blood at baseline, at cycle 4 day 1, and at cycle 7 day 1. The sequence derives from an adult with an advanced solid tumor such as melanoma, head and neck, liver or kidney cancer. The source material was CD4+ or CD8+ T cells sorted from blood, sampled in a trial of the OX40 agonist ivuxolimab. This chain joins TRBV28 and TRBJ2-2; weak D call: TRBD1 (6 bases). The CDR3: CATDRMGAAANTGELFF. In nucleotides, the CDR3 is TGTGCCACCGACAGAATGGGGGCAGCAGCGAACACCGGGGAGCTGTTTTTT.